The 32 T cell receptor beta chains below come from one sample, sequenced in a study of cytomegalovirus exposure and HLA in healthy donors. The PCR contained 60 Vbeta and 13 Jbeta primers. TCRdb keeps only in-frame clones here, not all; method: immunoSEQ multiplex PCR. The data show some 110,000 clones, with around three quarters seen just once and around 5% held by the top ten. Sequenced input: PBMCs. These TCRs come from a man aged 30 to 39 in good health and CMV-seropositive.

This chain joins TRBV4-3 and TRBJ2-1; 9 positions agree with TRBD2. Germline assignment: CDR1 LGHNA and CDR2 YSLEER. The CDR3 runs to 18 residues. With 3 bases clipped from V and 4 bases from J, the junction kept 13 bases outside the gene matches. The CDR3 loop reads CASSQARLSGGLYNEQFF. The CDR3 DNA sequence: TGCGCCAGCAGCCAGGCTCGCCTAAGCGGGGGGCTTTACAATGAGCAGTTCTTC.

This chain uses TRBV19 with TRBJ1-3; weak D call: TRBD1 (5 bases). V lost 4 bases, J lost 2 bases, and 6 bases lay in between. Germline V gene lookup returns CDR1 LNHDA and CDR2 SQIVND (reference sequence). CDR3 length: 13 residues. CDR3 loop: CASSTGAGNTIYF. The CDR3 DNA is TGTGCCAGTAGTACGGGGGCTGGAAACACCATATATTTT.

The chain has TRBV7-2 and TRBJ2-3; tentative D call: TRBD1 (5 bases). The CDR3 covers 14 residues. Germline CDR1 reads SGHTA; CDR2 reads FQGNSA. The ends were cut back, 3 bases at V and 1 base at J, with 8 bases in the middle. CDR3 sequence reads: CASSLAGRTDTQYF. The CDR3, as DNA: TGTGCCAGCAGCTTGGCAGGGCGCACAGATACGCAGTATTTT.

This clone was detected only a few times. The chain uses TRBV30 and TRBJ1-2, with D unresolved. Between the trimmed V and J ends, which lost 2 bases and 2 bases, there was a span of 6 bases. The CDR3 loop spans 12 amino acids. CDR1 and CDR2 (germline): GTSNPN, SVGIG (reference sequence). CDR3 sequence: CAWSTGNYGYTF. The CDR3 nucleotides read TGTGCCTGGAGTACGGGAAACTATGGCTACACCTTC.

The chain combines TRBV7-7 with TRBJ2-1, with a tentative D call TRBD2 (6 bases). Germline V gene data show CDR1 as SSHAT and CDR2 as FNYEAQ (reference sequence). This CDR3 is built from 13 residues. V was cut by 5 bases and J by 6 bases, with 11 bases left in between. DNA for the CDR3: TGTGCCAGCAGCCCGGGACTTGGCAATGAGCAGTTCTTC. The encoded protein is CASSPGLGNEQFF. Full variable domain (rest looked up from reference TRBV7-7 and TRBJ2-1): GAGVSQSPRYKVTKRGQDVTLRCDPISSHATLYWYQQALGQGPEFLTYFNYEAQPDKSGLPSDRFSAERPEGSISTLTIQRTEQRDSAMYRCASSPGLGNEQFFGPGTRLTVL.

V gene TRBV29-1 combines with J gene TRBJ1-4; D possibly corresponds to TRBD1 (5 bases). Trimming removed 1 base at V and 8 bases at J, with 20 bases between. This CDR3 contains 16 residues. Germline V gives CDR1 SQVTM, CDR2 ANQGSEA. The CDR3, as DNA: TGCAGCGTTGAAGGGTCTAGGGGCGCAGGGTCCGAAAAACTGTTTTTT. Translating it yields CSVEGSRGAGSEKLFF.

This clone occurred a few times. The chain is built from TRBV5-1 and TRBJ1-1; 8 nucleotides align to TRBD1. The V and J ends lost 1 base and 0 bases, in that order; junction bases with no gene match: 14. Germline lookup yields CDR1 SGHRS and CDR2 YFSETQ. This CDR3 contains 19 residues. The CDR3, as DNA: TGCGCCAGCAGCTTGAGTCCTTCCGGGACAGGTTATATGAACACTGAAGCTTTCTTT. Encoded protein: CASSLSPSGTGYMNTEAFF.

This clone has only one observation. This chain joins TRBV25-1 and TRBJ2-7, with 9 bases lining up with TRBD1. CDR1 is MGHDK and CDR2 is SYGVNS in the germline V gene. The CDR3 has 15 amino acids. V shed 4 bases and J 4 bases; nucleotides not matched to a gene: 8. The CDR3 nucleotides read TGTGCCAGCAGTGGAGGGGCACAGGGGGCTTACGAGCAGTACTTC. It yields the protein CASSGGAQGAYEQYF.

V gene TRBV6-1 combines with J gene TRBJ2-7; 8 nucleotides align to TRBD2. CDR1 MNHNS and CDR2 SASEGT come from the germline V gene. This CDR3 spans 16 amino acids. V shed 3 bases, J shed 0 bases, and the junction held 7 bases outside the gene matches. The CDR3 is CASSDLGGALSYEQYF. CDR3 nucleotides: TGTGCCAGCAGTGATCTCGGGGGGGCCCTCTCCTACGAGCAGTACTTC.

A few counts support this clone. The rearrangement uses TRBV14 and TRBJ2-1, with 9 bases aligning to TRBD1. The CDR3 is 16 amino acids. V lost 2 bases to trimming and J lost 6 bases; unmatched junction nucleotides: 8. CDR1 and CDR2 (germline): SGHDN, FVKESK. Here the CDR3 reads CASSQRLGQGSNEQFF. As DNA, the CDR3 is TGTGCCAGCAGCCAAAGATTAGGACAGGGGAGCAATGAGCAGTTCTTC.

This clone was detected only a few times. The chain combines TRBV5-5 with TRBJ1-1; D gene uncertain. CDR1 is SGHKS, CDR2 YYEKEE, per germline (reference sequence). The CDR3 is 14 residues long. V lost 0 bases and J lost 1, with 7 bases in between. The DNA for the CDR3 is TGTGCCAGCAGCTTGGGAGTCCAGAACACTGAAGCTTTCTTT. It codes for CASSLGVQNTEAFF.

This rearrangement joins TRBV19 to TRBJ2-3, with D maybe TRBD2 (6 bases). There are 14 residues in the CDR3. Germline V lookup: CDR1 LNHDA, CDR2 SQIVND (reference sequence). Trimming removed 3 bases at V and 3 bases at J, with 10 bases between. CDR3 loop: CASSIRLVTDTQYF. CDR3 sequence (DNA): TGTGCCAGTAGTATTCGACTAGTGACAGATACGCAGTATTTT.

The chain couples TRBV28 to TRBJ2-7; D ambiguous. CDR1 is MDHEN and CDR2 is SYDVKM in the germline V gene. The CDR3 spans 14 residues. Trimming shortened V by 2 bases and J by 0 bases, and 8 bases separated the two germline ends. CDR3 DNA: TGTGCCAGCAGTTTAGCCCGGAGCTCCTACGAGCAGTACTTC. It codes for CASSLARSSYEQYF.

This chain uses TRBV27 with TRBJ2-3; possible D gene TRBD1, 5 bases. The germline V and J ends were trimmed by 2 bases and 5 bases, with 11 bases remaining between them. There are 14 residues in the CDR3. Per the germline V gene, CDR1 is MNHEY and CDR2 is SMNVEV (reference sequence). The CDR3 sequence: CASSLMTDRDTQYF. CDR3 DNA: TGTGCCAGCAGTTTAATGACAGACCGAGATACGCAGTATTTT.

This clone has a handful of counts. The chain joins TRBV5-1 to TRBJ2-1; 8 bases are shared with TRBD2. CDR3 size: 15 residues. Germline V gives CDR1 SGHRS, CDR2 YFSETQ. Trimming removed 3 bases from V and 3 bases from J; junction bases left unmatched: 5. The CDR3 is CASSSDGGGYNEQFF. As DNA, the CDR3 is TGCGCCAGCAGCTCGGACGGGGGGGGCTACAATGAGCAGTTCTTC.

The V gene is TRBV7-6, the J gene TRBJ1-2; 7 bases line up with TRBD1. There are 16 residues in the CDR3. The junction had 9 bases not matched to a gene; V was cut back by 3 bases and J by 2 bases. From germline, CDR1 is SGHVS and CDR2 FNYEAQ. The CDR3 here is CASSFGQDTANYGYTF. The CDR3 DNA is TGTGCCAGCAGCTTCGGACAGGACACCGCCAACTATGGCTACACCTTC.

The chain couples TRBV2 to TRBJ2-6; TRBD1 is a possible D gene (5 bases). CDR1 is SNHLY, CDR2 FYNNEI, per germline. The CDR3 is 17 amino acids. Trimming took 6 bases from V and 0 from J, leaving 15 bases between them. CDR3 in DNA: TGTGCCAGCAGGGAACCAGGACATAGCTCTGGGGCCAACGTCCTGACTTTC. Residues: CASREPGHSSGANVLTF.

A single count supports this clone. Germline is not matched at one junction end, which may reflect a read error. This chain connects TRBV6-5 to TRBJ2-2, with D possibly TRBD2 on 6 matching bases. There are 12 residues in the CDR3. Germline values: CDR1 MNHEY, CDR2 SVGAGI. The chain's CDR3 is CASGTNTGGLFF. In nucleotides, the CDR3 is TGTGCCAGCGGAACGAACACCGGGGGGCTGTTTTTT.

The gene calls are TRBV5-1 and TRBJ1-1, with a possible D match to TRBD1 (5 bases). This CDR3 is built from 17 residues. Deletions cut 3 bases from V and 0 bases from J, with 18 bases between. Germline loops: CDR1 SGHRS, CDR2 YFSETQ. CDR3 nucleotide sequence: TGCGCCAGCAGCTGGGGGGAAGGCGACGGTATGAACACTGAAGCTTTCTTT. Translated, it gives CASSWGEGDGMNTEAFF.

This clone showed up just a few times. The V call is TRBV4-1, the J call TRBJ1-6; weak D call: TRBD1 (6 bases). From germline, CDR1 is MGHRA and CDR2 YSYEKL. Trimming removed 0 bases at V and 7 bases at J, with 13 bases between. The CDR3 runs to 16 residues. CDR3 region: CASSQDGGGANSPLHF. The CDR3 DNA reads TGCGCCAGCAGCCAAGATGGCGGGGGCGCAAATTCACCCCTCCACTTT.

This clone was seen more than once but under ten times. This chain uses TRBV7-9 with TRBJ1-2, with D unclear. V was shortened by 5 bases and J by 4 bases, with 29 bases between the two germline ends. This CDR3 comprises 19 residues. Looked up from germline, CDR1 is SEHNR and CDR2 is FQNEAQ (reference sequence). In DNA, the CDR3 is TGTGCCAGCAGCGCCTCGACGGCGAGCGGACTTAGGGTCGGCTATGGCTACACCTTC. Its translation: CASSASTASGLRVGYGYTF.

This clone was observed a handful of times. The CDR3 loop reads CASSLEPGTEAFF. CDR3 nucleotide sequence: TGCGCCAGCAGCTTGGAACCGGGGACTGAAGCTTTCTTT. This chain uses TRBV5-1 with TRBJ1-1, with D unclear. This CDR3 region has 13 residues. The V and J ends lost 0 bases and 5 bases respectively, with 8 bases between them. In germline, CDR1 is SGHRS, CDR2 YFSETQ.

The table lists this clone with many counts. The rearrangement links TRBV4-3 to TRBJ2-5; maybe TRBD2 (5 bases). The V gene lost 0 bases and the J gene lost 5 bases, with 10 bases spanning the gap. CDR1 is LGHNA, CDR2 YSLEER, per germline. This CDR3 has 14 residues. The DNA for the CDR3 is TGCGCCAGCAGCCAAGATAGGAGGCTGGAGACCCAGTACTTC. Its protein product is CASSQDRRLETQYF.

This clone turned up a few times. V gene TRBV4-1 combines with J gene TRBJ2-5; 9 bases are shared with TRBD2. This CDR3 is built from 18 residues. V was pared by 0 bases and J by 7 bases, with 15 bases of the junction left unmatched. Germline assignment: CDR1 MGHRA and CDR2 YSYEKL. The CDR3 region has the DNA TGCGCCAGCAGCCAAGACCCCCCTAGCGGGGCACAATGGGGGACCCAGTACTTC. Translated, it gives CASSQDPPSGAQWGTQYF.

The chain couples TRBV5-1 to TRBJ2-5; 7 bases fit TRBD1. The closer fit of TRBJ2-7 to the DNA end suggests the J call may be wrong. Germline V lookup: CDR1 SGHRS, CDR2 YFSETQ. The CDR3 runs 16 residues. CDR3 nucleotide sequence: TGCGCCAGCAGCCCTAGACAGGGTGCGTCGAGCTACGAGCAGTACTTC. Its translation: CASSPRQGASSYEQYF.

This chain joins TRBV30 and TRBJ1-2; D may be TRBD1 (5 bases). This CDR3 is built from 13 residues. V was pared by 3 bases and J by 4 bases, with 12 bases between. Germline V gene data show CDR1 as GTSNPN and CDR2 as SVGIG (reference sequence). CDR3 bases: TGTGCCTGGAGCCGACAGCCTTCCTATGGCTACACCTTC. Its protein product is CAWSRQPSYGYTF.

The sample holds many counts of this clone. The chain links TRBV19 to TRBJ1-1, with D possibly TRBD1 on 5 matching bases. From germline, CDR1 is LNHDA and CDR2 SQIVND (reference sequence). The CDR3 is made up of 13 amino acids. Trimming left V 8 bases short and J 5 bases short, with 15 bases between. CDR3 sequence: CASATPKGTEAFF. The CDR3 nucleotides read TGTGCCAGTGCAACTCCTAAGGGGACTGAAGCTTTCTTT.

This chain uses TRBV2 with TRBJ2-2; D is undetermined. The CDR3 consists of 14 residues. Germline lookup yields CDR1 SNHLY and CDR2 FYNNEI. V gave up 4 bases and J gave up 6 bases, with 12 bases separating them. The CDR3 spells CASSVLSDPGELFF. The CDR3 DNA is TGTGCCAGCAGTGTTCTCTCAGATCCCGGGGAGCTGTTTTTT.

J is TRBJ2-3 and V is TRBV9; the D gene is possibly TRBD1 (6 bases). The V and J ends lost 3 bases and 3 bases respectively, with 14 bases between them. The CDR3 covers 15 residues. CDR1 and CDR2 (germline): SGDLS, YYNGEE. CDR3 bases: TGTGCCAGCAGCGAGGGGGTCGTCAGGACAGATACGCAGTATTTT. This encodes CASSEGVVRTDTQYF.

The genes are TRBV7-9 and TRBJ1-4; maybe TRBD1 (6 bases). CDR3 length: 14 amino acids. Trimming took off 1 base at V and 6 bases at J, with 9 bases between the two ends. Germline V CDR1 and CDR2: SEHNR, FQNEAQ (reference sequence). This chain's CDR3 is CASSLVQGHEKLFF. For the CDR3, the DNA is TGTGCCAGCAGCTTAGTACAGGGACATGAAAAACTGTTTTTT. The variable domain in full, completed from reference TRBV7-9 and TRBJ1-4, reads DTGVSQNPRHKITKRGQNVTFRCDPISEHNRLYWYRQTLGQGPEFLTYFQNEAQLEKSRLLSDRFSAERPKGSFSTLEIQRTEQGDSAMYLCASSLVQGHEKLFFGSGTQLSVL.

This chain joins TRBV21-1 and TRBJ2-3; the table names TRBD2, a call not compared with the DNA. TRBV21-1 is designated a pseudogene. The length of the CDR3 is 15 residues. CDR3 amino acids: CASDAGAGSTDTQYF. DNA for the CDR3: TGTGCCAGCGACGCCGGGGCGGGGAGCACAGATACGCAGTATTTT.

A few counts support this clone. The chain links TRBV4-3 to TRBJ2-1, with 8 bases aligning to TRBD2. The CDR3 runs 14 residues. Trimming cost V 0 bases and J 10 bases; bases outside gene matches: 5. Germline V gene data show CDR1 as LGHNA and CDR2 as YSLEER. The CDR3 region has the DNA TGCGCCAGCAGCCAAGAACGACGGGGGGGCGAGCAGTTCTTC. Translation gives CASSQERRGGEQFF.